The T cell receptor (beta chain) under discussion was sequenced for a study of cytomegalovirus exposure and HLA in healthy donors. About the research overall: The platform used for the 100 to 150 validation repertoires matched that of the 666 first-cohort repertoires, a later analysis reported.

About this clone itself: Its matching antigen is unknown.

The study's findings and limits: Some public TCRs appeared in many individuals, while most sequences were rare. TCR clusters originating in the first cohort tended to co-occur in the 120 validation repertoires, according to a later analysis.

An approximately 130-subject validation cohort, separate from the roughly 700-subject first cohort, supplied the donors. Profiling relied on immunoSEQ multiplex PCR, and the TCRdb table lists in-frame clones only, not all of them. The profile shows about 170,000 clones, more than 75% of them singletons. Germline V gene lookup returns CDR1 MGHRA and CDR2 YSYEKL. With 0 bases removed from V and 4 bases from J, the gap between germline ends came to 15 bases. The CDR3 contains 17 residues. V usage is TRBV4-1 and J usage is TRBJ1-4, with TRBD1 as a possible D gene (6 bases). This TCR came from a woman in her twenties or thirties in good health and CMV-seronegative. The sample taken for sequencing was PBMCs. The CDR3 DNA reads as TGCGCCAGCAGCCAAGATGGGCAGGGCAGGGGTAATGAAAAACTGTTTTTT. This translates into CASSQDGQGRGNEKLFF.